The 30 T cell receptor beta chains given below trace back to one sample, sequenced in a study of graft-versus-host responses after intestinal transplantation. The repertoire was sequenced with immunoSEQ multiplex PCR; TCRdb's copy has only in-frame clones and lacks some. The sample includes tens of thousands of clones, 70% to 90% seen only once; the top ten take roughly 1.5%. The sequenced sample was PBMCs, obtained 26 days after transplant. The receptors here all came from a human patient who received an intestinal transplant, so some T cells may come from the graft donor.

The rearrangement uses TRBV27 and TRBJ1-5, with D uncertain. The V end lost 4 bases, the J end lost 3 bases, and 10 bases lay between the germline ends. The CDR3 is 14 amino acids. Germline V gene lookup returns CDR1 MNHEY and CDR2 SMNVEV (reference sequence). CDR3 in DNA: TGTGCCAGCAGTTACGGCAGGTTCAATCAGCCCCAGCATTTT. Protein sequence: CASSYGRFNQPQHF.

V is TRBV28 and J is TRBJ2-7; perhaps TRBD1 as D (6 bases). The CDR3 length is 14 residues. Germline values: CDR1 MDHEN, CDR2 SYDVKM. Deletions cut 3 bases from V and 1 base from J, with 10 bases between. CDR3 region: CASSLTGPSYEQYF. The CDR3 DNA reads TGTGCCAGCAGTTTGACAGGACCGTCCTACGAGCAGTACTTC.

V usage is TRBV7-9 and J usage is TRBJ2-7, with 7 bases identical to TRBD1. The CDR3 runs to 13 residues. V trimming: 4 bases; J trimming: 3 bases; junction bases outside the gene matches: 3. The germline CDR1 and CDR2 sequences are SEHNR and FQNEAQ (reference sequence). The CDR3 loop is CASSSQGVYEQYV. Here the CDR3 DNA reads TGTGCCAGCAGCTCTCAGGGGGTCTACGAGCAGTACGTC.

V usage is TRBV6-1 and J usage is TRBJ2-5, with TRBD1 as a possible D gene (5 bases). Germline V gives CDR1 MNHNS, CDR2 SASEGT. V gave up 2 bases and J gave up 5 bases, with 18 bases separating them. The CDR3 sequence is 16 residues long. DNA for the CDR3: TGTGCCAGCAGTGAAACTGGGTTCTTTTCAGGGGAGACCCAGTACTTC. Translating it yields CASSETGFFSGETQYF.

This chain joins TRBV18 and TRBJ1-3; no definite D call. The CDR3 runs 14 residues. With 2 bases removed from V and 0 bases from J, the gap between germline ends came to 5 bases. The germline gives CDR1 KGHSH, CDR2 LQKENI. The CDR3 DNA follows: TGTGCCAGCTCACCAGACATCTCTGGAAACACCATATATTTT. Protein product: CASSPDISGNTIYF.

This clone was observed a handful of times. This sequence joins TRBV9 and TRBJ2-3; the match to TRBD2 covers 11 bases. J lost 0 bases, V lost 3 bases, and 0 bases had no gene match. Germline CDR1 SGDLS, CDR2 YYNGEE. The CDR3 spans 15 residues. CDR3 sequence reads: CASSGLAGSTDTQYF. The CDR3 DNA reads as TGTGCCAGCAGCGGACTAGCGGGGAGCACAGATACGCAGTATTTT.

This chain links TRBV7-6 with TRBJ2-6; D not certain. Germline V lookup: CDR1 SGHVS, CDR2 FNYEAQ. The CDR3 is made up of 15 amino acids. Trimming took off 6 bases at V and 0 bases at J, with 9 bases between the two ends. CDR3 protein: CASSFRSSGANVLTF. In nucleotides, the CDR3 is TGTGCCAGCAGTTTCAGGTCCTCTGGGGCCAACGTCCTGACTTTC. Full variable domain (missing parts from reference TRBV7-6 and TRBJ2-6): GAGVSQSPRYKVTKRGQDVALRCDPISGHVSLYWYRQALGQGPEFLTYFNYEAQQDKSGLPNDRFSAERPEGSISTLTIQRTEQRDSAMYRCASSFRSSGANVLTFGAGSRLTVL.

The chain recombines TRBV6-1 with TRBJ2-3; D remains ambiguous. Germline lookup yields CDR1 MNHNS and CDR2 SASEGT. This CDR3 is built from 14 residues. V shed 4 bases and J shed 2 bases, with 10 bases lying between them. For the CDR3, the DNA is TGTGCCAGCAGTGGAATTAGCCCCACAGATACGCAGTATTTT. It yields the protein CASSGISPTDTQYF.

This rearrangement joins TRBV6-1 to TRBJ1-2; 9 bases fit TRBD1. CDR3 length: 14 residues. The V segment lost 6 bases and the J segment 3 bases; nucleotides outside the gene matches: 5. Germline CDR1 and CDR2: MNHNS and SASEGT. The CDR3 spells CASRRDRVHYGYTF. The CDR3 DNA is TGTGCCAGCAGGAGGGACAGGGTACACTATGGCTACACCTTC.

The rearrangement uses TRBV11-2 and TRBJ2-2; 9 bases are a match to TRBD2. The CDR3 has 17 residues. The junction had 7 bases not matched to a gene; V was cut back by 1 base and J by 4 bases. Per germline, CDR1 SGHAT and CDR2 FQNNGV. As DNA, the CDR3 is TGTGCCAGCAGCTTAGGCGGGGGGGCCCGCGGCACCGGGGAGCTGTTTTTT. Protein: CASSLGGGARGTGELFF.

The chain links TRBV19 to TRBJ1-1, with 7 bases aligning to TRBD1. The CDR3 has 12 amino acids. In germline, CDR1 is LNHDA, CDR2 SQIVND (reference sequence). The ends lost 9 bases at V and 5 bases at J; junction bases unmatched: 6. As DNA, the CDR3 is TGTGCCAGGGGTACAGGGGATACTGAAGCTTTCTTT. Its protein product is CARGTGDTEAFF. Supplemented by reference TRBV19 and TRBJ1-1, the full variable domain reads DGGITQSPKYLFRKEGQNVTLSCEQNLNHDAMYWYRQDPGQGLRLIYYSQIVNDFQKGDIAEGYSVSREKKESFPLTVTSAQKNPTAFYLCARGTGDTEAFFGQGTRLTVV.

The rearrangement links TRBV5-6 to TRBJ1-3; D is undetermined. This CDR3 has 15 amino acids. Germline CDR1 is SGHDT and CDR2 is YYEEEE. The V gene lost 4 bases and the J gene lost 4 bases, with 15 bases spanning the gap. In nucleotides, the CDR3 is TGTGCCAGCAGCCAAACTAGGGTGTTCGGAAACACCATATATTTT. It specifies CASSQTRVFGNTIYF.

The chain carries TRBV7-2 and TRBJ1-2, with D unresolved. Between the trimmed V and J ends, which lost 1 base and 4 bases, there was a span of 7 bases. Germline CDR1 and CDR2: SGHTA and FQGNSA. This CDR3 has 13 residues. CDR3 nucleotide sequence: TGTGCCAGCAGCTTAGTCCAGGTCTATGGCTACACCTTC. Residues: CASSLVQVYGYTF.

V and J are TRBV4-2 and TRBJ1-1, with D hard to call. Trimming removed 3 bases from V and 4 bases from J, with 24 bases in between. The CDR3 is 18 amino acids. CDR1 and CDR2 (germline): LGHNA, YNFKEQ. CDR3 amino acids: CASSHALGETGLGTEAFF. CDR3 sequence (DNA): TGTGCCAGCAGCCACGCTTTGGGTGAAACGGGGTTGGGCACTGAAGCTTTCTTT.

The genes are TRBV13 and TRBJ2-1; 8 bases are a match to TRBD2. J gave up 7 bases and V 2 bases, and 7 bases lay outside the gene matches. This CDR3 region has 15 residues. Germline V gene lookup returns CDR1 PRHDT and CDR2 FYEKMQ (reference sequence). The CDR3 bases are TGTGCCAGCAGCTTATACCCGGGGGGGCGGAATGAGCAGTTCTTC. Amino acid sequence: CASSLYPGGRNEQFF.

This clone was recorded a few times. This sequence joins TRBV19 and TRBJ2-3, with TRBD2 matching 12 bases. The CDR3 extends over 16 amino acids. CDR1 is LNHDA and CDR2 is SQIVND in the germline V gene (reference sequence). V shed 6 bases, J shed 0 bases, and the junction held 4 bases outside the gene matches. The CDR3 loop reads CASRRTSGGSTDTQYF. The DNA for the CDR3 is TGTGCCAGTAGAAGAACTAGCGGGGGGAGCACAGATACGCAGTATTTT.

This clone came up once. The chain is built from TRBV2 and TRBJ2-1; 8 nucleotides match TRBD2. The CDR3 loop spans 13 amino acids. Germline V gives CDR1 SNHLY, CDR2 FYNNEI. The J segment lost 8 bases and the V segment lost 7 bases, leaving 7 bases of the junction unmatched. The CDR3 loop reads CASNRLAGHEQFF. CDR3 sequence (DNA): TGTGCCAGCAATCGGCTAGCGGGCCATGAGCAGTTCTTC.

The CDR3 nucleotides read TGCGCCAGCAGCCAATCTTCCCGTCGGACTAGCTGGAATGAGCAGTTCTTC. As protein: CASSQSSRRTSWNEQFF. The chain uses TRBV4-1 and TRBJ2-1, with TRBD2 matching over 8 bases. Trimming took 2 bases from V and 7 from J; bases not matched to a gene: 13. CDR1 is MGHRA, CDR2 YSYEKL, per germline. The CDR3 sequence is 17 residues long.

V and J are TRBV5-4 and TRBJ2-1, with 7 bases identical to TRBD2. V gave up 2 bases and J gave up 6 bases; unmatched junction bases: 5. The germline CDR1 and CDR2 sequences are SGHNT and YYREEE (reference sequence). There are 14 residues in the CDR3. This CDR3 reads CASSLGLVGNEQFF. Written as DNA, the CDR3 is TGTGCCAGCAGCTTAGGACTAGTTGGCAATGAGCAGTTCTTC.

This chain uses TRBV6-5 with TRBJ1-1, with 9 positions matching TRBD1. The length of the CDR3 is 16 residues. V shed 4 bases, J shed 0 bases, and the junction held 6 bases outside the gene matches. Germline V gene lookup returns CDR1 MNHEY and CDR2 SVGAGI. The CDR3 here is CASSLGTGRMNTEAFF. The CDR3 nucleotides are TGTGCCAGCAGTTTGGGGACAGGGAGGATGAACACTGAAGCTTTCTTT.

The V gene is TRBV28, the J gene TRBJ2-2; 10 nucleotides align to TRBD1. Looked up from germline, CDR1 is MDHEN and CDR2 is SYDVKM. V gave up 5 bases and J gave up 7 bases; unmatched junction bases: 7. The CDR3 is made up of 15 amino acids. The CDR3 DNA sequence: TGTGCCAGCAGTATCGACAGGGGGCGACTCGGGGAGCTGTTTTTT. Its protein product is CASSIDRGRLGELFF.

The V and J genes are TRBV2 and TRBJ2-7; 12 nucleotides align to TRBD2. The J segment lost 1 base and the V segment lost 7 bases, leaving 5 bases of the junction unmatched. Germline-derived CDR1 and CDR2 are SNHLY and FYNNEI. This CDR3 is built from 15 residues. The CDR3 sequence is CASTRTSGASYEQYF. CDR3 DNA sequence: TGTGCCAGCACCAGGACTAGCGGGGCTTCCTACGAGCAGTACTTC.

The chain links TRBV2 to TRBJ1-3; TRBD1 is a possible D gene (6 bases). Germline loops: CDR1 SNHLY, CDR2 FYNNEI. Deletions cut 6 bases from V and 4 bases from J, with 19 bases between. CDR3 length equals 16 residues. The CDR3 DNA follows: TGTGCCAGCAGACGTGACAGGCACTTCGGCGGAAACACCATATATTTT. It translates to CASRRDRHFGGNTIYF.

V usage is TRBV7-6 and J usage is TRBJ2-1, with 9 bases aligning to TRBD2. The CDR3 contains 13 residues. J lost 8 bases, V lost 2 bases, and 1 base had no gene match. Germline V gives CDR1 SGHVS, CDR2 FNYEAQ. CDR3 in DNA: TGTGCCAGCAGCTTAAGACTAGCGGATGAGCAGTTCTTC. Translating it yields CASSLRLADEQFF.

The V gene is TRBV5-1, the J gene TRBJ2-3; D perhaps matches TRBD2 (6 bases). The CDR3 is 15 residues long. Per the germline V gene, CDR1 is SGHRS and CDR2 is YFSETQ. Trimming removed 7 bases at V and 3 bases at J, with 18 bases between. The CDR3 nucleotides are TGCGCCAGCGTCTGGCGGGGTAGAGGTACAGATACGCAGTATTTT. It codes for CASVWRGRGTDTQYF.

In nucleotides, the CDR3 is TGTGCCAGCAGCGTAGACTCCCGGGGTAATGAGCAGTTCTTC. Protein product: CASSVDSRGNEQFF. The chain uses TRBV9 and TRBJ2-1, with a tentative D call TRBD2 (5 bases). Trimming removed 0 bases from V and 7 bases from J, with 11 bases in between. The CDR3 has 14 amino acids. CDR1 and CDR2 (germline): SGDLS, YYNGEE.

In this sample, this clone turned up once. CDR3 nucleotides: TGTGCCAGCAGCCAAGATCCCGAGATAAATTCACCCCTCCACTTT. Protein: CASSQDPEINSPLHF. This chain links TRBV4-2 with TRBJ1-6; no firm D call. Per the germline V gene, CDR1 is LGHNA and CDR2 is YNFKEQ. V was pared by 0 bases and J by 7 bases, with 10 bases between. CDR3 length equals 15 residues.

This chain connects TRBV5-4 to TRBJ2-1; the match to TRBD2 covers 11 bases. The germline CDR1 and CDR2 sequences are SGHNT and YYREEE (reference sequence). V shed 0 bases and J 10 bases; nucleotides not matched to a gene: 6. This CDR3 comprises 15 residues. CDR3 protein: CASSLDSRTSGEQFF. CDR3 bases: TGTGCCAGCAGCTTGGACTCTCGGACTAGCGGGGAGCAGTTCTTC.

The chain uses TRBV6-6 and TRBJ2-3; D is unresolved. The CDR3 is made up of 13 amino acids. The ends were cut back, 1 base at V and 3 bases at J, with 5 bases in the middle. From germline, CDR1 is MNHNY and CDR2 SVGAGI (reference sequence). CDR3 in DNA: TGTGCCAGCAGTTACTTATTTACAGATACGCAGTATTTT. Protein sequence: CASSYLFTDTQYF.

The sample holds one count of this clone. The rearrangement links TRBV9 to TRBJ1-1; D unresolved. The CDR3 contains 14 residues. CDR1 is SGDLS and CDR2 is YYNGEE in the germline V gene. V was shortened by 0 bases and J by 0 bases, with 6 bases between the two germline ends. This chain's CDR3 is CASSVDTLNTEAFF. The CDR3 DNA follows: TGTGCCAGCAGCGTAGATACTCTGAACACTGAAGCTTTCTTT. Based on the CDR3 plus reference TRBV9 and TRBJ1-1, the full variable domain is DSGVTQTPKHLITATGQRVTLRCSPRSGDLSVYWYQQSLDQGLQFLIQYYNGEERAKGNILERFSAQQFPDLHSELNLSSLELGDSALYFCASSVDTLNTEAFFGQGTRLTVV.